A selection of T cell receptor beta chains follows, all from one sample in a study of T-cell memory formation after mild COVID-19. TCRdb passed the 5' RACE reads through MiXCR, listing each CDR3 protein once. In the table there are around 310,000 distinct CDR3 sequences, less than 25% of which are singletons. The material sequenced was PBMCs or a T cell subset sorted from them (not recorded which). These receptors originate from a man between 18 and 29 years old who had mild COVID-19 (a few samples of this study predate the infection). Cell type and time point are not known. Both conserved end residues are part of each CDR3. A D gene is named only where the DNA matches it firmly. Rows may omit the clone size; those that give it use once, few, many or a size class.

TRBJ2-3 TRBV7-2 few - CASSAIGGPTDTQYF TGTGCCAGCAGCGCTATAGGAGGCCCCACAGATACGCAGTATTTT
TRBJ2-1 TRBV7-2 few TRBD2 CASRLRGGDEQFF TGTGCCAGCCGGTTGCGGGGGGGCGATGAGCAGTTCTTC
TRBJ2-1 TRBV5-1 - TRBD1 CASSSRDSRNNEQFF TGCGCCAGCAGCAGCCGGGACAGCCGTAACAATGAGCAGTTCTTC
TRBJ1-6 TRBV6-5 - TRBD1 CASSAPGTGHYSPLHF TGTGCCAGCAGTGCGCCCGGGACAGGCCATTATTCACCCCTCCACTTT
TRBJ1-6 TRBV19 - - CASSILSGSPLHF TGTGCCAGTAGTATTCTCTCCGGGTCACCCCTCCACTTT
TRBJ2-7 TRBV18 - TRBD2 CASSPTGGDYEQYF TGTGCCAGCTCACCCACCGGGGGGGACTACGAGCAGTACTTC
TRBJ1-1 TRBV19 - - CASSPGWNTEAFF TGTGCCAGTAGTCCAGGGTGGAACACTGAAGCTTTCTTT
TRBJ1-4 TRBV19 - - CASSTGTRTEKLFF TGTGCCAGTAGTACGGGGACAAGGACCGAAAAACTGTTTTTT
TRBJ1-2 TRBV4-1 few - CASSQDSGENYGYTF TGCGCCAGCAGCCAAGATAGCGGGGAGAACTATGGCTACACCTTC
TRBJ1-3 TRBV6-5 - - CASTSRYLSGNTIYF TGTGCCAGCACCTCGCGGTACCTCTCTGGAAACACCATATATTTT